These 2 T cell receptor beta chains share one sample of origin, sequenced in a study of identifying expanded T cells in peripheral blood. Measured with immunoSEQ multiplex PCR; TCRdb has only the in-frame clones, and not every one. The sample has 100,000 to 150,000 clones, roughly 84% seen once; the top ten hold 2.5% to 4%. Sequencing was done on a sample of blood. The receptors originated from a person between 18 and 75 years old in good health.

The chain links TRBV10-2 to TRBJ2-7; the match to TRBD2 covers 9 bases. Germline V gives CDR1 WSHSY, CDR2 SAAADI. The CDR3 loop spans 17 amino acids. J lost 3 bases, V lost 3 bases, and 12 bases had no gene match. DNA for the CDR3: TGCGCCAGCAGTGAATCAGGGCGTAGCGGGGGAGGCTACGAGCAGTACTTC. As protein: CASSESGRSGGGYEQYF.

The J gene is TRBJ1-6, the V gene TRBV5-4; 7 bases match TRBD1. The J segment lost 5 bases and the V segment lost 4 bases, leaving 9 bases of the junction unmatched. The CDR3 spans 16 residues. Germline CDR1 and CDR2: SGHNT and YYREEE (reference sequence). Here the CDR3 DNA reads TGTGCCAGCAGCCGGGACAGCACTAGAAATAATTCACCCCTCCACTTT. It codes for CASSRDSTRNNSPLHF.